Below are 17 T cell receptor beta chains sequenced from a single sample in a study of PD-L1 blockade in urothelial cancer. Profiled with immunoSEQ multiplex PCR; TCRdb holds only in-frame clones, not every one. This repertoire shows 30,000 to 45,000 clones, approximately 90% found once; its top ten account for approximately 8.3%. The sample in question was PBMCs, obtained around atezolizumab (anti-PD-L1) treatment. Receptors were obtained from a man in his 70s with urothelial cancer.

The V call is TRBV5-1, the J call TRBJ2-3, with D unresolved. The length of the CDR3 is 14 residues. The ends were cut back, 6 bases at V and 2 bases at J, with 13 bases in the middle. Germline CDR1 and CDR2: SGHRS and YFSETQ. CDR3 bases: TGCGCCAGCAAATGGAGCCAATTCACAGATACGCAGTATTTT. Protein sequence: CASKWSQFTDTQYF.

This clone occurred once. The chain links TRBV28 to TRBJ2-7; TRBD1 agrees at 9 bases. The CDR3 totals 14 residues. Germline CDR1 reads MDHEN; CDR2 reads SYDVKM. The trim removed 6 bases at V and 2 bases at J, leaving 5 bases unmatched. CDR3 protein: CASSPHRGPYEQYF. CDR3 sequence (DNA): TGTGCCAGCAGCCCCCACAGGGGGCCCTACGAGCAGTACTTC.

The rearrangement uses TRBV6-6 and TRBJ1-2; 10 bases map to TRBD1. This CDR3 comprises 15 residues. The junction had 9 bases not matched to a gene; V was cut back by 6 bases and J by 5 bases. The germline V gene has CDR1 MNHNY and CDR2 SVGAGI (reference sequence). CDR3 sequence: CASSAIGTGDYGYTF. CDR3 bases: TGTGCCAGCAGCGCTATAGGGACAGGGGATTATGGCTACACCTTC.

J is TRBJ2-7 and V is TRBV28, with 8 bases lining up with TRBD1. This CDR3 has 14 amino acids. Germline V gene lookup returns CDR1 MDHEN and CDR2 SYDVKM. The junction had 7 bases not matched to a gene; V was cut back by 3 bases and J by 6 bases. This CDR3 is CASSFLDRVGEQYF. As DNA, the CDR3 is TGTGCCAGCAGTTTCTTGGACAGGGTTGGCGAGCAGTACTTC.

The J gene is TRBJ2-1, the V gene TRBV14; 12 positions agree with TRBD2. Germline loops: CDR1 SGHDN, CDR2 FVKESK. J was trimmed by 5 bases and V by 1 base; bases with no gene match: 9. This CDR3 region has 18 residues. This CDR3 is CASSQGLTSGSPHNEQFF. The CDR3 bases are TGTGCCAGCAGCCAAGGTTTGACTAGCGGGAGCCCCCACAATGAGCAGTTCTTC.

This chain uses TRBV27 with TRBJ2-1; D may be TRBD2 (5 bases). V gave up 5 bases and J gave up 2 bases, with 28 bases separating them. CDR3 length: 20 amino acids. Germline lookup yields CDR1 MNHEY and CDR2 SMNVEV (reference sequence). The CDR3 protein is CASSRTYTALVNPTYNEQFF. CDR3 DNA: TGTGCCAGCAGTAGGACTTACACGGCGCTAGTTAATCCAACCTACAATGAGCAGTTCTTC.

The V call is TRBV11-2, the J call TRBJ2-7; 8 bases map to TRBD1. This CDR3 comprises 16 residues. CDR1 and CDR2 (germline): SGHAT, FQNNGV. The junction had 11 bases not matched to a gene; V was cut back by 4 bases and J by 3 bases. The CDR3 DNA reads TGTGCCAGCAGCTCAACGACAGGGGTGATAGGCTACGAGCAGTACTTC. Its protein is CASSSTTGVIGYEQYF.

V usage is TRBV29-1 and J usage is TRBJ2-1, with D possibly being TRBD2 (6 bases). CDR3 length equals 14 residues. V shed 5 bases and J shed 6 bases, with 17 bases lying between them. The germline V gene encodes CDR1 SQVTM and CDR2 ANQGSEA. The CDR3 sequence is CSVRTGDGSNEQFF. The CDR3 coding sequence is TGCAGCGTTAGAACGGGAGACGGCTCCAATGAGCAGTTCTTC.

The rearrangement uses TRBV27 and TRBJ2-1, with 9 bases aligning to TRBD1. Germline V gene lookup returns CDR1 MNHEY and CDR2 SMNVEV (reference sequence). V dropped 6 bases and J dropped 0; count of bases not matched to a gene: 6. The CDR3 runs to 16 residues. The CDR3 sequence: CASRNQDRGSYNEQFF. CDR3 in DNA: TGTGCCAGCAGAAACCAGGACAGGGGCTCCTACAATGAGCAGTTCTTC.

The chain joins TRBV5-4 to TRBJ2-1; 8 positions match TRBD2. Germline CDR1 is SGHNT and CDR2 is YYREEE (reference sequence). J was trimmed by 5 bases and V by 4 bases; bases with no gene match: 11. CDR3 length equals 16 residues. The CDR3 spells CASSGTGTRADNEQFF. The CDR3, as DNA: TGTGCCAGCAGCGGAACCGGGACTAGGGCCGACAATGAGCAGTTCTTC.

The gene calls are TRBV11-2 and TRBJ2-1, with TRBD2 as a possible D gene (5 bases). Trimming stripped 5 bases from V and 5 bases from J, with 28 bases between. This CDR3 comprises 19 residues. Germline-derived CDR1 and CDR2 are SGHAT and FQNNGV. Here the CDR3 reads CASSPQYGGLLVTHNEQFF. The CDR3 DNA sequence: TGTGCCAGCAGCCCCCAATACGGTGGACTGCTTGTGACCCACAATGAGCAGTTCTTC.

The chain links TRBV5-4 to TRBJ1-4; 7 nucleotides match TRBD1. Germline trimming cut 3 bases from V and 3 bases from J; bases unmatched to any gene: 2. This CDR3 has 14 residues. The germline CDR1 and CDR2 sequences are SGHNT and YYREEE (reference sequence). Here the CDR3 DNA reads TGTGCCAGCAGCTCGACAGGGCCTAATGAAAAACTGTTTTTT. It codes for CASSSTGPNEKLFF.

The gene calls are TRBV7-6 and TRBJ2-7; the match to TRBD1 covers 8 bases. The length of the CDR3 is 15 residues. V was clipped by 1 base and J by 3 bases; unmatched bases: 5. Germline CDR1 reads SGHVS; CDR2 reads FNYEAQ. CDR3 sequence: CASSLGQGAFYEQYF. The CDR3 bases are TGTGCCAGCAGCTTAGGGCAGGGGGCGTTCTACGAGCAGTACTTC.

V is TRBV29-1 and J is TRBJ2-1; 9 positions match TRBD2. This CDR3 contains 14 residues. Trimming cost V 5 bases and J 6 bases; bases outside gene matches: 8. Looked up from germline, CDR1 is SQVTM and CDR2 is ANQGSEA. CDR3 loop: CSVLLAGYTNEQFF. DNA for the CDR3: TGCAGCGTTTTACTAGCGGGCTATACCAATGAGCAGTTCTTC.

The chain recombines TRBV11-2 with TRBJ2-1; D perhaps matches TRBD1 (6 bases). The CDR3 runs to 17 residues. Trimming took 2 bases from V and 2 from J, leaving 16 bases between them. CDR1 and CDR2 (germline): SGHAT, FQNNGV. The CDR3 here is CASSLRSTRGTYNEQFF. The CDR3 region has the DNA TGTGCCAGCAGCTTACGGAGCACAAGGGGGACCTACAATGAGCAGTTCTTC. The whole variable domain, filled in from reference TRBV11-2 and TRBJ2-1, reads EAGVAQSPRYKIIEKRQSVAFWCNPISGHATLYWYQQILGQGPKLLIQFQNNGVVDDSQLPKDRFSAERLKGVDSTLKIQPAKLEDSAVYLCASSLRSTRGTYNEQFFGPGTRLTVL.

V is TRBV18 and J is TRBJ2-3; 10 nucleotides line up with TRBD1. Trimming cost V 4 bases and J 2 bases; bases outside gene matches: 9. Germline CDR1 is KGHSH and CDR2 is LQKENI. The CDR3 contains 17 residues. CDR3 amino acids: CASSLQTGGRPTDTQYF. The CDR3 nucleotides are TGTGCCAGCTCACTGCAGACAGGGGGCAGACCCACAGATACGCAGTATTTT. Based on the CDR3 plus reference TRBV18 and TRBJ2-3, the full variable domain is NAGVMQNPRHLVRRRGQEARLRCSPMKGHSHVYWYRQLPEEGLKFMVYLQKENIIDESGMPKERFSAEFPKEGPSILRIQQVVRGDSAAYFCASSLQTGGRPTDTQYFGPGTRLTVL.

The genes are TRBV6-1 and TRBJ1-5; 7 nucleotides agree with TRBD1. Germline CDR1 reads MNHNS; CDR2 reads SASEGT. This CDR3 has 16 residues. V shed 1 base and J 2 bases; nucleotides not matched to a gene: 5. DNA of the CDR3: TGTGCCAGCAGTGAAGTACAGGGGATCGGCAATCAGCCCCAGCATTTT. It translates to CASSEVQGIGNQPQHF.